This T cell receptor (beta chain) was sequenced in a study of T-cell memory formation after mild COVID-19. Across the whole study: Each donor largely had its own TCR clusters. Study conclusions and caveats: Memory from before infection featured some responding clones, which suggests cross-reactive memory joined. Clones that contracted clustered mainly in CM and EM if CD4+ and in EMRA if CD8+.

This clonotype was seen repeatedly, ten times or more. Its antigen remains unknown. TCRdb re-called the 5' RACE reads through MiXCR, storing one row per CDR3 protein. The sample yields around 200,000 distinct CDR3 sequences, 9.5% seen once. Trimming removed 1 base from V and 2 bases from J, with 6 bases in between. The CDR3 is 13 amino acids. Sequencing was done on a sample of PBMCs or a T cell subset sorted from them (not recorded which). This clonotype originated in a man aged 18 to 30 who had mild COVID-19 (a few samples of this study predate the infection). Cell type and time point are not known. The V gene is TRBV12-3 or TRBV12-4, the J gene TRBJ2-7, with D perhaps matching TRBD1 (5 bases). DNA of the CDR3: TGTGCCAGCAGTTTAGTGGACACCTACGAGCAGTACTTC. It specifies CASSLVDTYEQYF.